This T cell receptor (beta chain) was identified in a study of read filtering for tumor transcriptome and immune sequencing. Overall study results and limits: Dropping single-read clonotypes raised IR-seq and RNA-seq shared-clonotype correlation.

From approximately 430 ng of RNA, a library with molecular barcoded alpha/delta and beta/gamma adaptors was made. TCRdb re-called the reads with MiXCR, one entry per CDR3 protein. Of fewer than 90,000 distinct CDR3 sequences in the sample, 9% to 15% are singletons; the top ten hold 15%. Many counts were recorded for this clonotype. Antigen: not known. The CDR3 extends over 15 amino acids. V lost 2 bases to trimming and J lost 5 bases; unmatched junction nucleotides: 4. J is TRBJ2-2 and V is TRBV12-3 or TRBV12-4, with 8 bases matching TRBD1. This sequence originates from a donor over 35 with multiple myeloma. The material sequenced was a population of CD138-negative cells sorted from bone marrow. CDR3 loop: CASSLRQGRTGELFF. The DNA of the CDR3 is TGTGCCAGCAGTTTACGACAGGGGCGGACCGGGGAGCTGTTTTTT.